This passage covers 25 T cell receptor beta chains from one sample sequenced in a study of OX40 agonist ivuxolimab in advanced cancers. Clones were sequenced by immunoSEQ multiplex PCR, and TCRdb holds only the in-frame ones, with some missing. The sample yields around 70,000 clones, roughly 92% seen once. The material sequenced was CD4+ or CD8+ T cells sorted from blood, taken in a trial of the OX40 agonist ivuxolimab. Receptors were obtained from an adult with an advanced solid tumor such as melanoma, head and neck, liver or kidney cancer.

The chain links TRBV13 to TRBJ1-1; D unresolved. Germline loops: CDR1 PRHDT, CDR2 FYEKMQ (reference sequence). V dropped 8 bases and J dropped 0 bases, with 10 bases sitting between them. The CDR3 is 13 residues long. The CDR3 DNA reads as TGTGCCAGCGCGGGCCCCATGAACACTGAAGCTTTCTTT. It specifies CASAGPMNTEAFF.

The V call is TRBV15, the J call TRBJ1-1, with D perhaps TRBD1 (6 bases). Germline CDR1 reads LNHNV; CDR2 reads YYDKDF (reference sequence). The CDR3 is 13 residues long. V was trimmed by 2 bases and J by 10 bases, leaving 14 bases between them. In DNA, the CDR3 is TGTGCCACCAGCAGACCTTTACAGGGTCGAGCTTTCTTT. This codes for CATSRPLQGRAFF.

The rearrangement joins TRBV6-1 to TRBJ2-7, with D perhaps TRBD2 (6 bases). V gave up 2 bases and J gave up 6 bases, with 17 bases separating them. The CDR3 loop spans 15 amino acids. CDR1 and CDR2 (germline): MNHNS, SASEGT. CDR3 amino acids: CASSESPGLQSEQYF. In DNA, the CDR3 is TGTGCCAGCAGTGAATCCCCGGGACTTCAAAGCGAGCAGTACTTC.

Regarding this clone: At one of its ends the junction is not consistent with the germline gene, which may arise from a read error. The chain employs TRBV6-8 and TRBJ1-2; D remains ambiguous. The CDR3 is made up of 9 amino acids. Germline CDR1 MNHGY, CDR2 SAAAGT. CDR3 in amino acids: CASSESPSF. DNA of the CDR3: TGTGCCAGCAGTGAGTCACCTTCCTTC.

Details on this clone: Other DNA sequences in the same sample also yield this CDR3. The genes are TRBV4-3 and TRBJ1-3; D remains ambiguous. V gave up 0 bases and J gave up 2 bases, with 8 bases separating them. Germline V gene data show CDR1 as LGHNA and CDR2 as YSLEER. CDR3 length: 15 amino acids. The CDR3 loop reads CASSQDGGTGNTIYF. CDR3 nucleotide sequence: TGCGCCAGCAGCCAAGATGGAGGGACTGGAAACACCATATATTTT.

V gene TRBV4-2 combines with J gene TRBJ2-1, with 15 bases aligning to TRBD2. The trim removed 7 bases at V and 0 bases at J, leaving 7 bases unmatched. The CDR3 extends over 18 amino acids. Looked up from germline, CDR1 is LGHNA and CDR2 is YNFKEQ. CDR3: CASTPWTSGGVSYNEQFF. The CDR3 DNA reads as TGTGCCAGCACCCCCTGGACTAGCGGGGGGGTCTCCTACAATGAGCAGTTCTTC.

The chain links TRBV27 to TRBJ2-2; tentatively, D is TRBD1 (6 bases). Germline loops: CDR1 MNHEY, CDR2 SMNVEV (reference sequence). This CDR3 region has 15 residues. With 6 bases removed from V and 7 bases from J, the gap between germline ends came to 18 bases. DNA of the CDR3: TGTGCCAGCAGCGACATACAGGGTGAGAGCGGGGAGCTGTTTTTT. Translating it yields CASSDIQGESGELFF.

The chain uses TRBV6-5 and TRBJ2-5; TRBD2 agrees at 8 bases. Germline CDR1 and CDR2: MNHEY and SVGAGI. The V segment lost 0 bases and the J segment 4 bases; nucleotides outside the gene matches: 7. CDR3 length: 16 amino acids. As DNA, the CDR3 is TGTGCCAGCAGTTACTCCTCGGCGGGGGGTGGAGAGACCCAGTACTTC. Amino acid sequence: CASSYSSAGGGETQYF.

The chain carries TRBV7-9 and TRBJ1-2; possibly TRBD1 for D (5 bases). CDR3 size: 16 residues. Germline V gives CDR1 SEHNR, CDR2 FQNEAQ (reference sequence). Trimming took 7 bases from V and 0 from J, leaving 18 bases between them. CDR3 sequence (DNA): TGTGCCAGCAACCCTGCGTCGACAGCCACTAACTATGGCTACACCTTC. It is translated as CASNPASTATNYGYTF.

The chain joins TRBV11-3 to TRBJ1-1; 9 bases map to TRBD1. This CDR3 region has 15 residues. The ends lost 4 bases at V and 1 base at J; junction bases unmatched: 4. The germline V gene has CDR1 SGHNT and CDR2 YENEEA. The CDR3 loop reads CASSSRTGENTEAFF. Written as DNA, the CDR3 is TGTGCCAGCAGCTCCCGGACAGGGGAGAACACTGAAGCTTTCTTT.

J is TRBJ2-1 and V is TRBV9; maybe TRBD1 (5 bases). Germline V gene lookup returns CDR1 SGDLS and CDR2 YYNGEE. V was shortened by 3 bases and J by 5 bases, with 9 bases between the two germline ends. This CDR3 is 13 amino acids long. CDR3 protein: CASSETGNNEQFF. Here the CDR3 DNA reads TGTGCCAGCAGCGAAACAGGCAACAATGAGCAGTTCTTC.

CDR3 coding DNA: TGTGCCAGCACCCCCAGAGGAGGGCAGCCCCAGCATTTT. Translating gives CASTPRGGQPQHF. The chain carries TRBV16 and TRBJ1-5; unclear D gene. Germline loops: CDR1 KGHSY, CDR2 FQNENV. This CDR3 region has 13 residues. Trimming pared 7 bases from V and 7 bases from J, leaving 14 bases between.

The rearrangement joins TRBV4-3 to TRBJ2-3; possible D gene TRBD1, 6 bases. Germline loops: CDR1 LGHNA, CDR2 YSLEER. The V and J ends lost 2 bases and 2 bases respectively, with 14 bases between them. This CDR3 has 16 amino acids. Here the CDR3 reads CASSQITGPHTDTQYF. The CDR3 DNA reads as TGCGCCAGCAGCCAAATAACAGGGCCACACACAGATACGCAGTATTTT.

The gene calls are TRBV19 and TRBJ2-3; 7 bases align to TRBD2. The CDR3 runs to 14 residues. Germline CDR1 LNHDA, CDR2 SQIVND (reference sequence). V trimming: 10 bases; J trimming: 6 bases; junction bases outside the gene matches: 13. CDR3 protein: CATRDYPIADTQYF. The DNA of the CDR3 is TGTGCCACCCGGGACTACCCCATCGCGGATACGCAGTATTTT. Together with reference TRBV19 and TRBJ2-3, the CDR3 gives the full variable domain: DGGITQSPKYLFRKEGQNVTLSCEQNLNHDAMYWYRQDPGQGLRLIYYSQIVNDFQKGDIAEGYSVSREKKESFPLTVTSAQKNPTAFYLCATRDYPIADTQYFGPGTRLTVL.

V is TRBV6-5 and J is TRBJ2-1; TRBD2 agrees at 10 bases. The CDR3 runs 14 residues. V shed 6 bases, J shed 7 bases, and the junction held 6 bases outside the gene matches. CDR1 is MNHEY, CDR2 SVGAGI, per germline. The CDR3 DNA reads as TGTGCCAGCAGCCTAGCGGGGGTTTGGAATGAGCAGTTCTTC. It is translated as CASSLAGVWNEQFF.

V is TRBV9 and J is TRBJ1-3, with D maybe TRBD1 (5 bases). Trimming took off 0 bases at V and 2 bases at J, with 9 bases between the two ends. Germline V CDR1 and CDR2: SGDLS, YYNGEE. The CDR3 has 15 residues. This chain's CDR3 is CASSVAGSTGNTIYF. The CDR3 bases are TGTGCCAGCAGCGTAGCAGGGTCTACTGGAAACACCATATATTTT.

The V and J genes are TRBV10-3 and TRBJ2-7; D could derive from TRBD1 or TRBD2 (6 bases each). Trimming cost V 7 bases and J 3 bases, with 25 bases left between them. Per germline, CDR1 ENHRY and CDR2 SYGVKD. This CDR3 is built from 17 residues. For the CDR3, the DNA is TGTGCCATCACCGAGTCGAGAGAGAGACAGGAGGGCTACGAGCAGTACTTC. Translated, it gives CAITESRERQEGYEQYF.

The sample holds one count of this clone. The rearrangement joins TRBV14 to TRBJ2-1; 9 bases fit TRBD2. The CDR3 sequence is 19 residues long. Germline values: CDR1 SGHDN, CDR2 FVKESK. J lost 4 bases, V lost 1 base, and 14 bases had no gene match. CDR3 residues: CASSQGPGSSGGFYNEQFF. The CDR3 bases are TGTGCCAGCAGCCAAGGTCCCGGGAGCAGCGGGGGGTTTTACAATGAGCAGTTCTTC.

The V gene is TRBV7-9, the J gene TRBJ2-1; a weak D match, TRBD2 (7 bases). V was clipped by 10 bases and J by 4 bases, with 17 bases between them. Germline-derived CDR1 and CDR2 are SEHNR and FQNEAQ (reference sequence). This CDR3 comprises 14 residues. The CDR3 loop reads CATPAGAPYNEQFF. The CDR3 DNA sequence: TGTGCCACCCCGGCGGGGGCCCCATACAATGAGCAGTTCTTC. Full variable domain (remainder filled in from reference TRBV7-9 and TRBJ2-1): DTGVSQNPRHKITKRGQNVTFRCDPISEHNRLYWYRQTLGQGPEFLTYFQNEAQLEKSRLLSDRFSAERPKGSFSTLEIQRTEQGDSAMYLCATPAGAPYNEQFFGPGTRLTVL.

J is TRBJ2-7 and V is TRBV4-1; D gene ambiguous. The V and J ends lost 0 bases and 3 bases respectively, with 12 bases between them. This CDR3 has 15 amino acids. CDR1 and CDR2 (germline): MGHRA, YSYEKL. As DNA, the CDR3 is TGCGCCAGCAGCCAAGAAGGCTCATCCTACTACGAGCAGTACTTC. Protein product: CASSQEGSSYYEQYF.

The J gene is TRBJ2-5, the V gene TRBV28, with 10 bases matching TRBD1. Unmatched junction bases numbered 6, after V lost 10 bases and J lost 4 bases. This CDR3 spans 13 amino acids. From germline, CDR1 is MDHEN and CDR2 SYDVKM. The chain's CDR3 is CATADRGRETQYF. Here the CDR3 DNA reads TGTGCCACCGCCGACAGGGGGCGAGAGACCCAGTACTTC.

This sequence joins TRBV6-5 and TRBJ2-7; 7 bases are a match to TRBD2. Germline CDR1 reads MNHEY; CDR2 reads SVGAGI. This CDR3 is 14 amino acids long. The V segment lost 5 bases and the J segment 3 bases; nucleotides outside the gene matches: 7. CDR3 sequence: CASSQDGTNYEQYF. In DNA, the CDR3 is TGTGCCAGCAGTCAGGACGGGACTAACTACGAGCAGTACTTC.

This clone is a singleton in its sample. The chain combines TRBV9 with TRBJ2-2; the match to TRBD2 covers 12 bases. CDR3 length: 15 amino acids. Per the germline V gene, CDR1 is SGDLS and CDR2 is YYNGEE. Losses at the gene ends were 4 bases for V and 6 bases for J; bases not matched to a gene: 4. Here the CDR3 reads CASSPSGGASGELFF. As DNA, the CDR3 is TGTGCCAGCAGCCCTAGCGGGGGGGCTTCCGGGGAGCTGTTTTTT. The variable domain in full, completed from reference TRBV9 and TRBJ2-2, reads DSGVTQTPKHLITATGQRVTLRCSPRSGDLSVYWYQQSLDQGLQFLIQYYNGEERAKGNILERFSAQQFPDLHSELNLSSLELGDSALYFCASSPSGGASGELFFGEGSRLTVL.

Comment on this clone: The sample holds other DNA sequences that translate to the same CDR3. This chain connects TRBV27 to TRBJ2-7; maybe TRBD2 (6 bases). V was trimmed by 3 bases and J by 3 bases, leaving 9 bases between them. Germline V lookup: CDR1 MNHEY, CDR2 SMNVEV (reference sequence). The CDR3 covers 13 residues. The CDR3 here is CASSFGTFYEQYF. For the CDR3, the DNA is TGTGCCAGCAGTTTCGGGACTTTCTACGAGCAGTACTTC.

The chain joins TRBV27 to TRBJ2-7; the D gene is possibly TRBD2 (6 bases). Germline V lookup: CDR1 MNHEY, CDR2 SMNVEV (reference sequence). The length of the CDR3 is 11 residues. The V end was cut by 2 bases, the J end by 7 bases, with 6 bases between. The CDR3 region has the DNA TGTGCCAGCAGTTTAGGGGGGGAGCAGTACTTC. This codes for CASSLGGEQYF.